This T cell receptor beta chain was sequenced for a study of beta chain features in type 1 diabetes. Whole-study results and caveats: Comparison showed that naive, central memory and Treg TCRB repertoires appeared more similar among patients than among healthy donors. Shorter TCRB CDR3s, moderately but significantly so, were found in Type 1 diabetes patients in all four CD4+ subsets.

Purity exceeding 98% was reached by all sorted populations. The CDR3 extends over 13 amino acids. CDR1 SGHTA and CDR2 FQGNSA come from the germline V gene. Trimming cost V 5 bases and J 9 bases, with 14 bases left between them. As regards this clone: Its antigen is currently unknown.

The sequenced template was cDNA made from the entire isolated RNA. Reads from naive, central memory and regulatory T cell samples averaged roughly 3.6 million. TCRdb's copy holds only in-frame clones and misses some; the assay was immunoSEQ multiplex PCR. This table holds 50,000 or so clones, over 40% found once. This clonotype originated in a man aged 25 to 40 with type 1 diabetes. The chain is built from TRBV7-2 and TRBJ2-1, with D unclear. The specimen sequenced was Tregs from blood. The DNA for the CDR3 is TGTGCCAGCAGCCCTCGACTGACTTCTGAGCAGTTCTTC. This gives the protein CASSPRLTSEQFF.